Below, 8 T cell receptor beta chains from the same sample are listed, as sequenced in a study of shared clonotypes between healthy human individuals. Sequencing used immunoSEQ multiplex PCR; TCRdb keeps in-frame clones, though not all of them. The sample records some 2.4 million clones, more than 85% being singletons. Specimen: naive CD4+ T cells from PBMCs. Documented subset: CD45RA+ positively selected. The receptors originated from a man aged 18 to 30 in good health. Some clones in this sample may be carry-over from other donors' samples.

The J gene is TRBJ2-1, the V gene TRBV7-8, with D maybe TRBD1 (5 bases). V lost 1 base, J lost 3 bases, and 7 bases lay in between. The CDR3 has 14 residues. CDR1 is SGHVS and CDR2 is FQNEAQ in the germline V gene. The CDR3 reads CASSLDQGYNEQFF. Here the CDR3 DNA reads TGTGCCAGCAGCTTAGATCAGGGCTACAATGAGCAGTTCTTC.

The rearrangement joins TRBV7-3 to TRBJ2-6; a weak D match, TRBD1 (5 bases). CDR3 size: 15 residues. CDR1 and CDR2 from the germline V gene are SGHTA and FQGTGA. V was cut by 3 bases and J by 0 bases, with 6 bases left in between. The CDR3 protein is CASSLGHSGANVLTF. The CDR3 DNA reads as TGTGCCAGCAGCTTGGGGCACTCTGGGGCCAACGTCCTGACTTTC.

This chain joins TRBV11-2 and TRBJ1-3; 7 bases line up with TRBD1. V shed 5 bases and J 9 bases; nucleotides not matched to a gene: 7. The CDR3 is 13 residues long. CDR1 and CDR2 from the germline V gene are SGHAT and FQNNGV. CDR3 sequence (DNA): TGTGCCAGCAGCAACGCTCAGGGGGGCACCATATATTTT. Residues: CASSNAQGGTIYF.

A note on this clone: Other DNA sequences in this sample translate to the same CDR3. V usage is TRBV4-2 and J usage is TRBJ2-1; TRBD2 matches 8 bases. Per germline, CDR1 LGHNA and CDR2 YNFKEQ. CDR3 size: 15 residues. V lost 5 bases, J lost 0 bases, and 3 bases stayed unmatched. The CDR3 nucleotides are TGTGCCAGCAGCAGAGCGGGAGCCTCCTACAATGAGCAGTTCTTC. As protein: CASSRAGASYNEQFF.

The gene calls are TRBV30 and TRBJ1-6; possible D gene TRBD1, 6 bases. In germline, CDR1 is GTSNPN, CDR2 SVGIG (reference sequence). The V and J ends lost 3 bases and 1 base respectively, with 7 bases between them. The CDR3 is 14 amino acids. The CDR3 sequence: CAWRGQSYNSPLHF. CDR3 bases: TGTGCCTGGAGGGGACAATCCTATAATTCACCCCTCCACTTT.

The gene calls are TRBV5-5 and TRBJ1-5; D may be TRBD1 (6 bases). This CDR3 is 17 amino acids long. CDR1 SGHKS and CDR2 YYEKEE come from the germline V gene (reference sequence). Trimming cost V 1 base and J 1 base, with 15 bases left between them. The CDR3 spells CASSLRSGGQSNQPQHF. In nucleotides, the CDR3 is TGTGCCAGCAGCTTGAGGTCGGGGGGCCAGAGCAATCAGCCCCAGCATTTT.

This rearrangement joins TRBV18 to TRBJ1-1; D not certain. This CDR3 is built from 14 residues. Trimming shortened V by 1 base and J by 2 bases, and 8 bases separated the two germline ends. The germline V gene encodes CDR1 KGHSH and CDR2 LQKENI. The CDR3 DNA reads TGTGCCAGCTCACCACGGCTACCAAACACTGAAGCTTTCTTT. Translation: CASSPRLPNTEAFF.

Here the CDR3 reads CSAATSSEQYF. The CDR3 DNA sequence: TGCAGTGCCGCGACTAGCTCCGAGCAGTACTTC. The rearrangement uses TRBV20-1 and TRBJ2-7, with 7 bases that match TRBD2. The V and J ends lost 6 bases and 6 bases, in that order; junction bases with no gene match: 5. The germline V gene has CDR1 DFQATT and CDR2 SNEGSKA (reference sequence). This CDR3 contains 11 residues.